This record covers a single T cell receptor beta chain. Its specificity is not known. This record comes from a study of radiotherapy plus CTLA-4 blockade in lung cancer. Whole-study context: In around 19% of patients, objective responses were seen; 31% had disease control. Study-wide results and limits: Expansion in blood of tumor-derived TCR clones was seen after radiotherapy plus ipilimumab. Early clonal dynamics of blood T cells, together with interferon-beta, were reported as the best response predictor.

Treatment of patients with chemo-refractory metastatic non-small-cell lung cancer consisted of focal radiation plus CTLA-4 blockade with ipilimumab. V was clipped by 7 bases and J by 5 bases, with 11 bases between them. Germline V lookup: CDR1 DFQATT, CDR2 SNEGSKA (reference sequence). There are 11 residues in the CDR3. The method was immunoSEQ multiplex PCR; TCRdb's version includes in-frame clones alone and lacks a portion of them. The table has approximately 90,000 clones, under 90% seen once. This TCR derives from a human donor with non-small cell lung cancer who had stable disease on radiotherapy plus ipilimumab. Sequencing was performed on peripheral blood, taken from a patient treated with radiotherapy plus ipilimumab. This chain links TRBV20-1 with TRBJ2-5, with D perhaps being TRBD1 or TRBD2 (5 bases each). CDR3 DNA: TGCAGTGTCAGGGAGAGGGAGACCCAGTACTTC. It encodes CSVRERETQYF.